The clone carrying this T cell receptor (beta chain) was seen only a few times. The antigen is not known. Its ends do not fully match the called genes, so a read error is possible. The data were taken from a study of response to subunit inactivated influenza vaccine. Study results and limitations: The authors put forward the suggestion that each seasonal influenza vaccination may bring in only a limited number of new T cells.

Using its own MiXCR run on the RT-PCR reads, TCRdb lists one record per CDR3 protein. The sample comprises roughly 460,000 distinct CDR3 sequences, approximately 11% of which are singletons, and less than 15% rests with the top ten. The CDR3 length is 18 residues. Germline CDR1 SGHRS, CDR2 YFSETQ. This TCR was recovered from a middle-aged man who received an inactivated influenza vaccine. The sequencing used PBMCs from blood, collected 40 to 50 days after vaccination. The rearrangement joins TRBV5-1 to TRBJ2-1, with 13 bases fitting TRBD2. CDR3 protein: CASSLDRTSGSIYDEQFF. Here the CDR3 DNA reads TGCGCCAGCAGCTTGGATCGGACTAGCGGGAGCATCTACGATGAGCAGTTCTTC. Combining the CDR3 with reference TRBV5-1 and TRBJ2-1 gives the whole variable domain KAGVTQTPRYLIKTRGQQVTLSCSPISGHRSVSWYQQTPGQGLQFLFEYFSETQRNKGNFPGRFSGRQFSNSRSEMNVSTLELGDSALYLCASSLDRTSGSIYDEQFFGPGTRLTVL.